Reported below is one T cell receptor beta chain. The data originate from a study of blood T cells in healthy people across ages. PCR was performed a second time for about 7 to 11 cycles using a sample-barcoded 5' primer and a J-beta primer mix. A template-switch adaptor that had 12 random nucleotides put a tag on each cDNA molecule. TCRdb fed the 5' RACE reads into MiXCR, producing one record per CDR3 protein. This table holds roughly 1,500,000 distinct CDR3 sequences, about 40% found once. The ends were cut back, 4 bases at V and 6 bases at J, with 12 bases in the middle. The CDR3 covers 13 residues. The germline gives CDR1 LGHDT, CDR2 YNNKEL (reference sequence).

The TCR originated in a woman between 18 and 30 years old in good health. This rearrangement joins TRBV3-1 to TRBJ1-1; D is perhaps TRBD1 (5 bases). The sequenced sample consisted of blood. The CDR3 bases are TGTGCCAGCAGCCGGTCCCAGGGCGCTGAAGCTTTCTTT. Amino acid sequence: CASSRSQGAEAFF.